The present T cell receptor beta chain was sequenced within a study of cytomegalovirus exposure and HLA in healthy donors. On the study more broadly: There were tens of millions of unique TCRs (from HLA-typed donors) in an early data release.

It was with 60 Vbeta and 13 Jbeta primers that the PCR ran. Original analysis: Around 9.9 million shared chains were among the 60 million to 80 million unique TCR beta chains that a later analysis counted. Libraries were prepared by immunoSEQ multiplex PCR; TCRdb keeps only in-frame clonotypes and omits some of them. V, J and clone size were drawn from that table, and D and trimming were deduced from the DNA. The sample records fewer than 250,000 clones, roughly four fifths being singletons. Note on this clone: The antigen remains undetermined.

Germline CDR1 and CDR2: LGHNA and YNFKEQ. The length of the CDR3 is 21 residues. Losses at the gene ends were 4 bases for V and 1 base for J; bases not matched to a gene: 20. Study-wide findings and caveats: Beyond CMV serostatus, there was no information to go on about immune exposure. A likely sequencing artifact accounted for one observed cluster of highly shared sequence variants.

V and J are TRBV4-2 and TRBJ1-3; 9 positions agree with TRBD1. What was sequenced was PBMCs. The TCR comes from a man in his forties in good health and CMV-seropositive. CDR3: CASSRTSGQGFTISSGNTIYF. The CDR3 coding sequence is TGTGCCAGCAGCCGCACCTCGGGACAGGGATTCACGATCTCTTCTGGAAACACCATATATTTT.